Each of the 23 T cell receptor beta chains below was sequenced from the same sample in a study of cytomegalovirus exposure and HLA in healthy donors. Primers: 60 Vbeta forward and 13 Jbeta reverse. The repertoire was sequenced with immunoSEQ multiplex PCR; TCRdb's copy has only in-frame clones and lacks some. The sample holds more than 110,000 clones, 60% to 85% seen once. The source material was PBMCs. The receptors shown here come from a man aged 18 to 30 in good health and CMV-seronegative.

The V call is TRBV27, the J call TRBJ1-4; 7 bases are a match to TRBD1. Trimming took 3 bases from V and 7 from J; bases not matched to a gene: 11. Germline loops: CDR1 MNHEY, CDR2 SMNVEV (reference sequence). This CDR3 region has 16 residues. In DNA form, the CDR3 reads TGTGCCAGCAGTTTCGATTTCAGGGGGACAAGTGAAAAACTGTTTTTT. This encodes CASSFDFRGTSEKLFF.

The gene calls are TRBV6-5 and TRBJ1-1; D gene unclear. The germline V gene has CDR1 MNHEY and CDR2 SVGAGI. The V end was cut by 4 bases, the J end by 0 bases, with 15 bases between. The CDR3 loop spans 16 amino acids. The CDR3 DNA sequence: TGTGCCAGCAGTTGGGCAGTCCCGCTCATGAACACTGAAGCTTTCTTT. Amino acid sequence: CASSWAVPLMNTEAFF.

This chain joins TRBV15 and TRBJ1-1, with 8 bases matching TRBD1. There are 15 residues in the CDR3. The ends lost 5 bases at V and 2 bases at J; junction bases unmatched: 7. Germline V gene data show CDR1 as LNHNV and CDR2 as YYDKDF (reference sequence). The CDR3 sequence is CATSRRDRFNTEAFF. Here the CDR3 DNA reads TGTGCCACCAGCCGCCGGGACAGGTTTAACACTGAAGCTTTCTTT.

V gene TRBV6-1 combines with J gene TRBJ2-5; TRBD1 matches at 8 bases. The J call may be mistaken, given a closer DNA end match to TRBJ2-7. Germline lookup yields CDR1 MNHNS and CDR2 SASEGT. CDR3 length equals 15 residues. The DNA for the CDR3 is TGTGCCAGCAGGGCGACAGGGGCTCTAACGGACGAGCAGTACTTC. It translates to CASRATGALTDEQYF.

This clone was picked up one time. V and J are TRBV14 and TRBJ2-7; TRBD2 matches 7 bases. Losses at the gene ends were 1 base for V and 0 bases for J; bases not matched to a gene: 3. CDR3 length: 15 residues. Germline V gene lookup returns CDR1 SGHDN and CDR2 FVKESK. This CDR3 reads CASSQGPGGSYEQYF. DNA of the CDR3: TGTGCCAGCAGCCAAGGCCCGGGGGGCTCCTACGAGCAGTACTTC. The full variable domain, with the rest looked up from reference TRBV14 and TRBJ2-7, is EAGVTQFPSHSVIEKGQTVTLRCDPISGHDNLYWYRRVMGKEIKFLLHFVKESKQDESGMPNNRFLAERTGGTYSTLKVQPAELEDSGVYFCASSQGPGGSYEQYFGPGTRLTVT.

This chain links TRBV7-9 with TRBJ1-3; 7 bases are a match to TRBD1. Germline CDR1 is SEHNR and CDR2 is FQNEAQ (reference sequence). V was clipped by 9 bases and J by 6 bases; unmatched bases: 11. CDR3 length: 14 amino acids. CDR3 amino acids: CASSARDRQNTIYF. The CDR3 DNA sequence: TGTGCCAGTTCGGCGAGGGACAGACAAAACACCATATATTTT.

The chain uses TRBV15 and TRBJ2-7, with 8 bases aligning to TRBD1. The trim removed 8 bases at V and 1 base at J, leaving 4 bases unmatched. Germline V gene sequence: CDR1 LNHNV, CDR2 YYDKDF (reference sequence). The CDR3 extends over 13 amino acids. DNA for the CDR3: TGTGCCACCGGGCGGGACAGGTCCTACGAGCAGTACTTC. It encodes CATGRDRSYEQYF.

The chain couples TRBV28 to TRBJ1-3; D possibly corresponds to TRBD1 (5 bases). V was clipped by 7 bases and J by 4 bases, with 17 bases between them. The CDR3 is 15 residues long. The germline V gene encodes CDR1 MDHEN and CDR2 SYDVKM. CDR3 coding DNA: TGTGCCAGCACCCCCCCGGGACTTTCGGGAAACACCATATATTTT. It encodes CASTPPGLSGNTIYF.

Only a few counts were recorded for this clone. The chain recombines TRBV5-4 with TRBJ1-3, with D possibly matching TRBD1 (5 bases). The CDR3 is 16 amino acids. The V gene lost 4 bases and the J gene lost 0 bases, with 14 bases spanning the gap. Germline-derived CDR1 and CDR2 are SGHNT and YYREEE (reference sequence). The CDR3 loop is CASSEGRGFSGNTIYF. The CDR3 bases are TGTGCCAGCAGCGAGGGACGGGGGTTCTCTGGAAACACCATATATTTT.

CDR3 nucleotide sequence: TGTGCCAGTAGTCGGAGGCTGGATACGCAGTATTTT. Its protein product is CASSRRLDTQYF. This chain joins TRBV19 and TRBJ2-3; a weak D match, TRBD2 (5 bases). The CDR3 runs to 12 residues. Germline CDR1 reads LNHDA; CDR2 reads SQIVND (reference sequence). V lost 5 bases and J lost 6, with 9 bases in between.

The chain has TRBV4-2 and TRBJ1-5; the D gene is possibly TRBD1 (5 bases). CDR1 is LGHNA, CDR2 YNFKEQ, per germline. The germline V and J ends were trimmed by 1 base and 2 bases, with 9 bases remaining between them. The CDR3 contains 15 residues. The CDR3 nucleotides are TGTGCCAGCAGCCAAGTGTGGGGGGGCAATCAGCCCCAGCATTTT. Its protein is CASSQVWGGNQPQHF.

Only a few counts were recorded for this clone. This chain connects TRBV4-3 to TRBJ1-1; D is uncertain. Trimming took off 3 bases at V and 0 bases at J, with 8 bases between the two ends. The CDR3 runs 14 residues. Germline V gene sequence: CDR1 LGHNA, CDR2 YSLEER. CDR3 sequence reads: CASSHSQMNTEAFF. CDR3 nucleotide sequence: TGCGCCAGCAGCCACTCTCAGATGAACACTGAAGCTTTCTTT.

V usage is TRBV7-9 and J usage is TRBJ1-1, with 9 bases aligning to TRBD1. This CDR3 comprises 14 residues. Germline trimming cut 5 bases from V and 2 bases from J; bases unmatched to any gene: 3. CDR1 is SEHNR and CDR2 is FQNEAQ in the germline V gene (reference sequence). CDR3 loop: CASSAQGANTEAFF. DNA of the CDR3: TGTGCCAGCAGCGCACAGGGGGCTAACACTGAAGCTTTCTTT. Full variable domain (missing parts from reference TRBV7-9 and TRBJ1-1): DTGVSQNPRHKITKRGQNVTFRCDPISEHNRLYWYRQTLGQGPEFLTYFQNEAQLEKSRLLSDRFSAERPKGSFSTLEIQRTEQGDSAMYLCASSAQGANTEAFFGQGTRLTVV.

CDR3 residues: CASSLAHTAYGYTF. DNA for the CDR3: TGTGCCAGCAGCTTAGCTCACACAGCCTATGGCTACACCTTC. The V call is TRBV7-8, the J call TRBJ1-2, with D unclear. The V gene's germline CDR1 is SGHVS and CDR2 FQNEAQ. The CDR3 loop spans 14 amino acids. Trimming removed 0 bases at V and 4 bases at J, with 9 bases between.

V is TRBV19 and J is TRBJ1-1, with TRBD1 identical over 8 bases. Per the germline V gene, CDR1 is LNHDA and CDR2 is SQIVND (reference sequence). The V gene end was trimmed by 7 bases and the J gene end by 6 bases; junction bases not matched to a gene: 7. The CDR3 loop spans 13 amino acids. In nucleotides, the CDR3 is TGTGCCAGTACCCTAACAGGGGGGGCTGAAGCTTTCTTT. Residues: CASTLTGGAEAFF.

Worth noting for this clone: Distinct nucleotide sequences in the sample also encode this CDR3. The rearrangement joins TRBV4-1 to TRBJ1-3; possible D gene TRBD1, 5 bases. Germline CDR1 MGHRA, CDR2 YSYEKL. Trimming cost V 4 bases and J 4 bases, with 11 bases left between them. The CDR3 is made up of 14 amino acids. CDR3 sequence: CASSRQFSGNTIYF. The CDR3, as DNA: TGCGCCAGCAGCCGACAGTTCTCCGGAAACACCATATATTTT.

As regards this clone: Distinct nucleotide sequences in the sample also encode this CDR3. CDR3 nucleotide sequence: TGTGCCAGCAGCCGCACAGGGGATAATCAGCCCCAGCATTTT. This sequence encodes CASSRTGDNQPQHF. The genes are TRBV7-9 and TRBJ1-5; 7 bases map to TRBD1. This CDR3 comprises 14 residues. The V gene's germline CDR1 is SEHNR and CDR2 FQNEAQ (reference sequence). With V trimmed by 5 bases and J by 4 bases, 5 bases remained unmatched.

The CDR3 loop reads CASSFPTGGDLHF. The DNA for the CDR3 is TGTGCCAGCAGCTTTCCGACAGGGGGGGACCTCCACTTT. The chain is built from TRBV7-9 and TRBJ1-6; 9 nucleotides match TRBD1. This CDR3 is 13 amino acids long. Germline-derived CDR1 and CDR2 are SEHNR and FQNEAQ (reference sequence). Trimming took 3 bases from V and 15 from J; bases not matched to a gene: 6.

This clone was counted only a few times. This sequence joins TRBV4-2 and TRBJ1-3; D is possibly TRBD1 (5 bases). V was pared by 1 base and J by 4 bases, with 17 bases between. This CDR3 comprises 17 residues. The germline V gene has CDR1 LGHNA and CDR2 YNFKEQ. CDR3 residues: CASSQAAGGSLGNTIYF. The CDR3 nucleotides are TGTGCCAGCAGCCAAGCCGCCGGGGGGTCGCTCGGAAACACCATATATTTT.

The V call is TRBV11-2, the J call TRBJ2-3; D is undetermined. CDR3 length: 14 amino acids. V was clipped by 5 bases and J by 2 bases, with 11 bases between them. The germline CDR1 and CDR2 sequences are SGHAT and FQNNGV. The CDR3 region is CASSPTQSTDTQYF. DNA of the CDR3: TGTGCCAGCAGCCCCACCCAGTCCACAGATACGCAGTATTTT. Variable domain in full (rest from reference TRBV11-2 and TRBJ2-3): EAGVAQSPRYKIIEKRQSVAFWCNPISGHATLYWYQQILGQGPKLLIQFQNNGVVDDSQLPKDRFSAERLKGVDSTLKIQPAKLEDSAVYLCASSPTQSTDTQYFGPGTRLTVL.

The chain couples TRBV6-1 to TRBJ1-2; possibly TRBD1 for D (6 bases). This CDR3 is built from 14 residues. The V end lost 11 bases, the J end lost 2 bases, and 18 bases lay between the germline ends. Germline V lookup: CDR1 MNHNS, CDR2 SASEGT. The CDR3 DNA reads as TGTGCCGGAAAGGAGAGGGGGGGGAACTATGGCTACACCTTC. Amino acids: CAGKERGGNYGYTF.

The chain couples TRBV19 to TRBJ1-5; tentatively, D is TRBD1 (5 bases). Germline values: CDR1 LNHDA, CDR2 SQIVND (reference sequence). Trimming left V 10 bases short and J 1 base short, with 14 bases between. CDR3 size: 14 residues. Here the CDR3 DNA reads TGTGCCACCCGGGGGAGGACGAGCAATCAGCCCCAGCATTTT. Protein product: CATRGRTSNQPQHF.

Only one count was recorded for this clone. This chain joins TRBV5-6 and TRBJ1-2; TRBD1 might be the D (6 bases). Germline assignment: CDR1 SGHDT and CDR2 YYEEEE. The CDR3 loop spans 13 amino acids. The germline V and J ends were trimmed by 6 bases and 4 bases, with 13 bases remaining between them. Here the CDR3 reads CASKIQGPYGYTF. The CDR3 nucleotides are TGTGCCAGCAAAATACAGGGACCCTATGGCTACACCTTC. Full variable domain (outside the CDR3, taken from reference TRBV5-6 and TRBJ1-2): DAGVTQSPTHLIKTRGQQVTLRCSPKSGHDTVSWYQQALGQGPQFIFQYYEEEERQRGNFPDRFSGHQFPNYSSELNVNALLLGDSALYLCASKIQGPYGYTFGSGTRLTVV.